These 9 T cell receptor beta chains originate from one sample sequenced in a study of T cells in Graves' hyperthyroidism and ophthalmopathy. There were TCR beta CDR3 regions amplified from RNA transcripts. TCR CDR3 underwent first-round RT-PCR with the HTBI primer set. TCRdb analysed the multiplex PCR reads with MiXCR anew, one entry per CDR3 protein. The sample holds about 290,000 distinct CDR3 sequences, about 14% seen once. What was sequenced was blood. These receptors all come from a woman in her twenties or thirties with Graves' hyperthyroidism that later progressed to Graves' ophthalmopathy.

Many counts were recorded for this clonotype. The chain couples TRBV6-1 to TRBJ2-5; 10 bases match TRBD1. The CDR3 is 15 amino acids. J was trimmed by 12 bases and V by 2 bases; bases with no gene match: 12. Germline V gene lookup returns CDR1 MNHNS and CDR2 SASEGT. The CDR3, as DNA: TGTGCCAGCAGTGAATGGGGTGGGACAGGGGACATGGAGTACTTC. Residues: CASSEWGGTGDMEYF.

In its sample, this clonotype was seen many times. The chain has TRBV7-3 and TRBJ2-2; D may be TRBD2 (6 bases). The CDR3 has 14 amino acids. V gave up 2 bases and J gave up 5 bases, with 9 bases separating them. CDR1 is SGHTA, CDR2 FQGTGA, per germline. CDR3 DNA sequence: TGTGCCAGCAGCTTAGGGCTAGCGACCGGGGAGCTGTTTTTT. Protein: CASSLGLATGELFF.

The V and J genes are TRBV19 and TRBJ1-4; tentatively, D is TRBD1 (6 bases). There are 13 residues in the CDR3. Looked up from germline, CDR1 is LNHDA and CDR2 is SQIVND (reference sequence). Trimming pared 6 bases from V and 3 bases from J, leaving 8 bases between. CDR3 amino acids: CASRDRANEKLFF. In nucleotides, the CDR3 is TGTGCCAGTAGGGACAGAGCTAATGAAAAACTGTTTTTT.

The table lists this clonotype with many counts. The chain recombines TRBV6-2 or TRBV6-3 with TRBJ1-1; D possibly corresponds to TRBD1 (5 bases). The length of the CDR3 is 14 residues. Trimming stripped 2 bases from V and 1 base from J, with 8 bases between. Germline loops: CDR1 MNHEY, CDR2 SVGEGT. The CDR3 DNA sequence: TGTGCCAGCAGTTACGACAGCTGGAACACTGAAGCTTTCTTT. Translating gives CASSYDSWNTEAFF.

This clonotype was seen repeatedly, ten times or more. J is TRBJ2-6 and V is TRBV11-2; no reliable D call. V dropped 3 bases and J dropped 0 bases, with 6 bases sitting between them. The CDR3 runs to 15 residues. In germline, CDR1 is SGHAT, CDR2 FQNNGV. DNA of the CDR3: TGTGCCAGCAGCTTGTCCGACTCTGGGGCCAACGTCCTGACTTTC. Translated, it gives CASSLSDSGANVLTF.

This clonotype was picked up many times. This chain connects TRBV6-2 or TRBV6-3 to TRBJ2-7; the match to TRBD2 covers 8 bases. J was trimmed by 4 bases and V by 5 bases; bases with no gene match: 13. Germline-derived CDR1 and CDR2 are MNHEY and SVGEGT. This CDR3 contains 16 residues. For the CDR3, the DNA is TGTGCCAGCAGTCCTGGGGTCCGGGAGGGCCTGTACGAGCAGTACTTC. It is translated as CASSPGVREGLYEQYF.

This clonotype was observed at least ten times. This rearrangement joins TRBV6-2 or TRBV6-3 to TRBJ2-1; D gene uncertain. Trimming took 2 bases from V and 0 from J, leaving 8 bases between them. The germline CDR1 and CDR2 sequences are MNHEY and SVGEGT. This CDR3 has 15 amino acids. The CDR3 DNA reads as TGTGCCAGCAGTTACATCGGCAGCTCCTACAATGAGCAGTTCTTC. Its protein product is CASSYIGSSYNEQFF.

Concerning this clonotype: One base away lies a much larger clone, so this may be a sequencing read error. The rearrangement uses TRBV29-1 and TRBJ2-1; TRBD2 agrees at 10 bases. This CDR3 has 14 amino acids. Germline V gene data show CDR1 as SQVTM and CDR2 as ANQGSEA. The CDR3 loop reads CSVGGLAGANERFF. The CDR3 DNA is TGCAGCGTTGGAGGGCTAGCGGGAGCCAATGAGCGGTTCTTC.

There are a few counts of this clonotype. CDR3 sequence (DNA): TGTGCCAGTAGTATGACTAGCGGGAGTCCCGGGGAGCTGTTTTTT. Translating it yields CASSMTSGSPGELFF. The chain uses TRBV19 and TRBJ2-2; 12 bases are a match to TRBD2. V lost 3 bases to trimming and J lost 6 bases; unmatched junction nucleotides: 2. The germline CDR1 and CDR2 sequences are LNHDA and SQIVND (reference sequence). The CDR3 extends over 15 amino acids.